This T cell receptor (beta chain) originates from a study of blood T cell repertoires in COVID-19. Participants came from about 23 US areas, aged about 18 to 95 years. Germline values: CDR1 MNHNS, CDR2 SASEGT. The CDR3 has 14 residues. V gave up 3 bases and J gave up 9 bases, with 15 bases separating them. Study processing details: Researchers report that nucleated cell counts were estimated from reference gene primer amplification. The data were produced by immunoSEQ multiplex PCR, yet TCRdb's version contains in-frame clones alone and is incomplete. For V, J and clone size, that table is used; D and trimming come from the DNA. Of 250,000 to 350,000 clones in the sample, around 90% were seen once.

This sequence joins TRBV6-1 and TRBJ2-4, with D tentatively TRBD2 (5 bases). Sequenced material: PBMCs or T cells enriched from blood (not recorded which). This receptor was taken from a woman in her late teens or twenties with acute COVID-19. CDR3 region: CASSEGTDFGIQYF. The CDR3 coding sequence is TGTGCCAGCAGTGAGGGTACGGACTTTGGCATTCAGTACTTC.